This T cell receptor beta chain was identified in a study of siplizumab effects on memory and regulatory T cells. Study-level findings and limits: The study found that siplizumab significantly reduced alloreactive sequences traceable to unstimulated CD4+ memory cells. A major contribution to the alloresponse seemed to be made by naive T cells, which seemed more diverse than memory cells. Confirmation that proliferating Tregs from siplizumab cultures had suppressive function was not obtained.

TCR templates, 75,000 to 100,000 per sample, were assayed. Some clones are missing from TCRdb's copy, which holds only in-frame ones; the method was immunoSEQ multiplex PCR. This table holds some 120,000 clones, about 93% found once. About this clone itself: Antigen specificity is unknown.

Germline V gene sequence: CDR1 GTSNPN, CDR2 SVGIG (reference sequence). The CDR3 consists of 13 residues. The V gene lost 1 base and the J gene lost 4 bases, with 8 bases spanning the gap. The sequence came from a human donor in good health. Sequences were obtained from non-Treg CD4+ T cells sorted from blood. The rearrangement links TRBV30 to TRBJ1-3; D gene ambiguous. The DNA for the CDR3 is TGTGCCTGGAGTGGGGCGGGGGGAAACACCATATATTTT. Translating gives CAWSGAGGNTIYF.